This TCR beta chain was captured in a study of read filtering for tumor transcriptome and immune sequencing. General study findings and limits: Correlation between methods rose after single-read clonotypes were removed.

This clonotype was detected a few times. No antigen is known for it. A read error is possible here, since a much larger clone lies one base away. Molecular barcoded adaptors covering alpha/delta and beta/gamma chains were used on approximately 440 ng RNA. TCRdb independently ran MiXCR on the reads; one entry per CDR3 protein. This table has approximately 38,000 distinct CDR3 sequences, approximately 13% appearing once. V lost 8 bases and J 1 base, leaving 5 bases between the germline ends. The length of the CDR3 is 11 residues. Germline V gene data show CDR1 as MNHEY and CDR2 as SVGAGI. The rearrangement links TRBV6-5 to TRBJ1-1; no reliable D call. This TCR was recovered from a donor aged 40 or over with multiple myeloma. Sequencing was carried out using a population of CD138-negative cells sorted from bone marrow. Here the CDR3 reads CASFRNTEAFF. The CDR3 DNA sequence: TGTGCCAGCTTTCGGAACACTGAAGCTTTCTTT.